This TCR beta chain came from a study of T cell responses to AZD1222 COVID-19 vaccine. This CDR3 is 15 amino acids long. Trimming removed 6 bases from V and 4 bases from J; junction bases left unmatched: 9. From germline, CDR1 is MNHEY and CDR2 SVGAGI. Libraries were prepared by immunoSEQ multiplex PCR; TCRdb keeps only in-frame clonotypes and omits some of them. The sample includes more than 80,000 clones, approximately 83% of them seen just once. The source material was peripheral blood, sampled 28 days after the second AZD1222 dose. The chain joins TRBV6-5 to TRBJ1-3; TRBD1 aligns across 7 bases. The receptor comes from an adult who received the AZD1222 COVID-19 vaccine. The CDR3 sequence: CASSLTGATGNTIYF. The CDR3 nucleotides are TGTGCCAGCAGCCTAACAGGGGCAACCGGAAACACCATATATTTT.